Shown below are 6 T cell receptor beta chains from a single sample sequenced in a study of T cells in Graves' hyperthyroidism and ophthalmopathy. From RNA transcripts, TCR beta CDR3 regions were amplified. Initially, a first-round RT-PCR of the TCR CDR3 employed the HTBI primer set. A single record per CDR3 protein comes from TCRdb applying MiXCR to the multiplex PCR reads. The sample lists nearly 750,000 distinct CDR3 sequences; approximately 36% were seen once. Material: blood. The receptor set was obtained from a woman in her thirties or forties with Graves' hyperthyroidism.

The CDR3 sequence is CASSRQTEQETQYF. The CDR3 coding sequence is TGCGCCAGCAGCCGACAGACAGAACAAGAGACCCAGTACTTC. The V and J genes are TRBV4-1 and TRBJ2-5, with D perhaps TRBD1 (5 bases). This CDR3 comprises 14 residues. Trimming pared 4 bases from V and 2 bases from J, leaving 11 bases between. Looked up from germline, CDR1 is MGHRA and CDR2 is YSYEKL.

This clonotype appeared a single time. The junction differs from germline at one of its ends, possibly a read error. The V and J genes are TRBV10-3 and TRBJ1-5; a weak D match, TRBD1 (6 bases). Germline lookup yields CDR1 ENHRY and CDR2 SYGVKD. CDR3 length: 16 amino acids. The CDR3 region has the DNA TGTGCCAGCAGTTTAGCCTCAGCAGGGGTTGCGCAGCCCCAGCATTTT. Protein: CASSLASAGVAQPQHF.

This clonotype was seen ten or more times. The V and J genes are TRBV12-3 or TRBV12-4 and TRBJ1-5; D is uncertain. The V gene lost 3 bases and the J gene lost 4 bases, with 10 bases spanning the gap. This CDR3 contains 14 residues. CDR3 DNA sequence: TGTGCCAGCAGTTTGGCCGCAGAAAATCAGCCCCAGCATTTT. It codes for CASSLAAENQPQHF.

The chain is built from TRBV7-3 and TRBJ2-7; TRBD2 might be the D (6 bases). The CDR3 sequence is 15 residues long. CDR1 is SGHTA and CDR2 is FQGTGA in the germline V gene. V dropped 2 bases and J dropped 3 bases, with 14 bases sitting between them. CDR3 nucleotide sequence: TGTGCCAGCAGCTTAGCCGGGACTCCGGACTACGAGCAGTACTTC. The encoded protein is CASSLAGTPDYEQYF.

This clonotype turned up a few times. The chain has TRBV28 and TRBJ1-3; perhaps TRBD1 as D (5 bases). The CDR3 loop spans 16 amino acids. V shed 5 bases and J shed 5 bases, with 19 bases lying between them. Germline V gene lookup returns CDR1 MDHEN and CDR2 SYDVKM. Here the CDR3 reads CASSDPGGQGRNTIYF. CDR3 nucleotides: TGTGCCAGCAGTGACCCGGGCGGGCAGGGAAGAAACACCATATATTTT. Using reference TRBV28 and TRBJ1-3 for the parts outside the CDR3, the full variable domain is DVKVTQSSRYLVKRTGEKVFLECVQDMDHENMFWYRQDPGLGLRLIYFSYDVKMKEKGDIPEGYSVSREKKERFSLILESASTNQTSMYLCASSDPGGQGRNTIYFGEGSWLTVV.

CDR3 bases: TGCAGCGCAGCTAATGGGGAGCTGTTTTTT. Protein sequence: CSAANGELFF. This chain uses TRBV29-1 with TRBJ2-2; D is ambiguous. The CDR3 runs to 10 residues. V lost 7 bases and J lost 8, with 8 bases in between. Germline loops: CDR1 SQVTM, CDR2 ANQGSEA.